One sample yielded the 26 T cell receptor beta chains listed below, sequenced in a study of cytomegalovirus exposure and HLA in healthy donors. The PCR made use of 60 Vbeta and 13 Jbeta primers. Only in-frame clones appear in the TCRdb table, and some are missing; sequencing was by immunoSEQ multiplex PCR. This table has 97,000 or so clones, around 63% appearing once. Sequencing was carried out using PBMCs. Source of these receptors: a human donor in good health.

CDR3 sequence (DNA): TGCGCCAGCAGCTTCCTGTCCGCGGGAGCGTACGAGCAGTACTTC. Encoded protein: CASSFLSAGAYEQYF. This rearrangement joins TRBV5-1 to TRBJ2-7, with 7 nucleotides matching TRBD2. The CDR3 runs 15 residues. Germline CDR1 and CDR2: SGHRS and YFSETQ. Trimming took 2 bases from V and 4 from J; bases not matched to a gene: 9.

The chain combines TRBV14 with TRBJ1-1; 8 bases are a match to TRBD1. Trimming took 4 bases from V and 1 from J; bases not matched to a gene: 8. The CDR3 totals 16 residues. Per the germline V gene, CDR1 is SGHDN and CDR2 is FVKESK. CDR3 loop: CASSPYRDRGNTEAFF. For the CDR3, the DNA is TGTGCCAGCAGCCCCTATCGAGACAGGGGGAACACTGAAGCTTTCTTT.

This chain connects TRBV5-6 to TRBJ2-7, with 8 bases fitting TRBD2. Germline V gene sequence: CDR1 SGHDT, CDR2 YYEEEE. The CDR3 sequence is 16 residues long. V was pared by 3 bases and J by 4 bases, with 12 bases of the junction left unmatched. The CDR3 loop is CASSSPGGTRIYEQYF. The DNA of the CDR3 is TGTGCCAGCAGCTCCCCGGGGGGGACTAGAATATACGAGCAGTACTTC.

The V call is TRBV2, the J call TRBJ2-3; possible D gene TRBD2, 5 bases. This CDR3 has 15 residues. Deletions cut 3 bases from V and 3 bases from J, with 13 bases between. Per the germline V gene, CDR1 is SNHLY and CDR2 is FYNNEI. The CDR3 here is CASSDNGLGTDTQYF. CDR3 DNA: TGTGCCAGCAGTGATAACGGACTGGGGACAGATACGCAGTATTTT.

The chain joins TRBV7-6 to TRBJ1-1; 7 bases fit TRBD1. Germline V gene lookup returns CDR1 SGHVS and CDR2 FNYEAQ. The CDR3 spans 15 residues. The V gene end was trimmed by 4 bases and the J gene end by 3 bases; junction bases not matched to a gene: 8. CDR3 DNA sequence: TGTGCCAGCAGCTCGACCCGAGGGACAGACACTGAAGCTTTCTTT. This gives the protein CASSSTRGTDTEAFF.

Comment on this clone: One end of the junction is discordant with germline, which a read error may explain. This chain connects TRBV7-6 to TRBJ1-1; D unclear. Germline assignment: CDR1 SGHVS and CDR2 FNYEAQ. The CDR3 loop spans 14 amino acids. The CDR3 sequence: CASSLAGGNIEAFF. In nucleotides, the CDR3 is TGTGCCAGCAGCTTAGCCGGCGGCAACATTGAAGCTTTCTTT.

The chain combines TRBV7-8 with TRBJ2-5, with D perhaps matching TRBD1 (5 bases). Trimming removed 1 base from V and 5 bases from J, with 17 bases in between. Per the germline V gene, CDR1 is SGHVS and CDR2 is FQNEAQ. The CDR3 sequence is 16 residues long. The CDR3 region has the DNA TGTGCCAGCAGCTTAGGCCGGTCCAGGGCGACGGAGACCCAGTACTTC. This translates into CASSLGRSRATETQYF.

The CDR3 DNA is TGTGCCAGCAGTTCAACCTACGAGCAGTACTTC. This sequence encodes CASSSTYEQYF. This chain joins TRBV2 and TRBJ2-7, with unresolved D. V was cut by 5 bases and J by 2 bases, with 4 bases left in between. Germline V gene sequence: CDR1 SNHLY, CDR2 FYNNEI. The CDR3 runs 11 residues.

This clone appeared a single time. The rearrangement uses TRBV19 and TRBJ1-5; 8 bases align to TRBD1. This CDR3 region has 13 residues. Germline V lookup: CDR1 LNHDA, CDR2 SQIVND (reference sequence). The V and J ends lost 10 bases and 5 bases, in that order; junction bases with no gene match: 7. The CDR3 reads CATRDRNHQPQHF. CDR3 coding DNA: TGTGCCACCCGGGACAGGAATCATCAGCCCCAGCATTTT.

A single count supports this clone. This chain uses TRBV7-9 with TRBJ1-3; D is unresolved. Germline CDR1 SEHNR, CDR2 FQNEAQ (reference sequence). This CDR3 contains 15 residues. V was cut by 4 bases and J by 4 bases, with 14 bases left in between. This CDR3 reads CASSSDREVGNTIYF. CDR3 bases: TGTGCCAGCAGCTCTGACCGGGAGGTCGGAAACACCATATATTTT.

This rearrangement joins TRBV30 to TRBJ2-2; maybe TRBD1 (5 bases). The CDR3 has 14 amino acids. V was clipped by 4 bases and J by 3 bases, with 12 bases between them. CDR1 GTSNPN and CDR2 SVGIG come from the germline V gene (reference sequence). The CDR3 DNA follows: TGTGCCTGGACTCCAGGGCCGGACACCGGGGAGCTGTTTTTT. This translates into CAWTPGPDTGELFF.

V usage is TRBV7-9 and J usage is TRBJ2-3; 7 bases are shared with TRBD2. J lost 1 base, V lost 1 base, and 8 bases had no gene match. The CDR3 runs 17 residues. Germline loops: CDR1 SEHNR, CDR2 FQNEAQ (reference sequence). The CDR3 DNA sequence: TGTGCCAGCAGCTTAGGCCAGACGGGGGGTCGCACAGATACGCAGTATTTT. Protein product: CASSLGQTGGRTDTQYF.

This clone has just one count. The chain recombines TRBV15 with TRBJ1-5; tentatively, D is TRBD1 (5 bases). V was pared by 1 base and J by 4 bases, with 17 bases between. This CDR3 region has 17 residues. Germline V gene data show CDR1 as LNHNV and CDR2 as YYDKDF (reference sequence). The CDR3 here is CATSRGGIGVINQPQHF. The CDR3 DNA reads TGTGCCACCAGCAGAGGGGGCATTGGGGTGATAAATCAGCCCCAGCATTTT.

This clone occurred a few times. The chain is built from TRBV18 and TRBJ2-7, with 10 bases that match TRBD2. Germline CDR1 and CDR2: KGHSH and LQKENI. The J segment lost 4 bases and the V segment lost 2 bases, leaving 2 bases of the junction unmatched. This CDR3 is built from 14 residues. The CDR3 coding sequence is TGTGCCAGCTCACCATCTAGCGGGAGTTACGAGCAGTACTTC. Its translation: CASSPSSGSYEQYF. Together with reference TRBV18 and TRBJ2-7, the CDR3 gives the full variable domain: NAGVMQNPRHLVRRRGQEARLRCSPMKGHSHVYWYRQLPEEGLKFMVYLQKENIIDESGMPKERFSAEFPKEGPSILRIQQVVRGDSAAYFCASSPSSGSYEQYFGPGTRLTVT.

V gene TRBV19 combines with J gene TRBJ2-5; tentative D call: TRBD1 (5 bases). V lost 9 bases and J lost 2, with 13 bases in between. The length of the CDR3 is 13 residues. Germline V gene data show CDR1 as LNHDA and CDR2 as SQIVND (reference sequence). In nucleotides, the CDR3 is TGTGCCAGCACGACAGATCCTCAAGAGACCCAGTACTTC. Protein sequence: CASTTDPQETQYF.

This chain links TRBV4-2 with TRBJ2-3; TRBD2 matches 8 bases. With 0 bases clipped from V and 0 bases from J, the junction kept 8 bases outside the gene matches. The CDR3 is 18 amino acids. Germline-derived CDR1 and CDR2 are LGHNA and YNFKEQ. The CDR3 loop reads CASSQDPTTSGSTDTQYF. The CDR3 DNA reads TGTGCCAGCAGCCAAGACCCCACCACTAGCGGAAGCACAGATACGCAGTATTTT.

The V gene is TRBV28, the J gene TRBJ2-3; 15 nucleotides align to TRBD2. The germline V gene encodes CDR1 MDHEN and CDR2 SYDVKM. J lost 2 bases, V lost 7 bases, and 28 bases had no gene match. The CDR3 spans 24 residues. CDR3 sequence: CASTGDGYQPTGTSGRPTTDTQYF. Here the CDR3 DNA reads TGTGCCAGCACCGGAGATGGGTATCAACCAACCGGGACTAGCGGGAGGCCCACCACAGATACGCAGTATTTT.

The rearrangement uses TRBV6-1 and TRBJ1-3; D may be TRBD1 (6 bases). Per the germline V gene, CDR1 is MNHNS and CDR2 is SASEGT. V was clipped by 4 bases and J by 0 bases, with 16 bases between them. This CDR3 comprises 17 residues. The CDR3 loop reads CASSAPSSGDSGNTIYF. The CDR3 region has the DNA TGTGCCAGCAGTGCACCCTCCTCAGGGGACTCTGGAAACACCATATATTTT.

The J gene is TRBJ1-2, the V gene TRBV10-3, with D perhaps matching TRBD1 (5 bases). Germline lookup yields CDR1 ENHRY and CDR2 SYGVKD. Trimming cost V 3 bases and J 4 bases, with 24 bases left between them. This CDR3 comprises 18 residues. The CDR3 bases are TGTGCCATCAGTGACCCCCGGGGGGGGACCCATAGTGCCTATGGCTACACCTTC. Amino acid sequence: CAISDPRGGTHSAYGYTF.

The rearrangement uses TRBV18 and TRBJ1-4; D uncertain. This CDR3 has 12 amino acids. CDR1 and CDR2 from the germline V gene are KGHSH and LQKENI. The V and J ends lost 3 bases and 13 bases respectively, with 12 bases between them. The CDR3 protein is CASSPDLGPLFF. CDR3 nucleotides: TGTGCCAGCTCACCTGATTTGGGCCCACTGTTTTTT.

The rearrangement links TRBV5-8 to TRBJ2-7, with TRBD1 identical over 9 bases. CDR1 SGHTS and CDR2 YDEGEE come from the germline V gene. The J segment lost 3 bases and the V segment lost 4 bases, leaving 5 bases of the junction unmatched. This CDR3 has 14 residues. CDR3 bases: TGTGCCAGCAGCCGTCCGGGACAGGGCTACGAGCAGTACTTC. Amino acids: CASSRPGQGYEQYF.

This clone was seen ten or more times. V usage is TRBV6-4 and J usage is TRBJ2-3; 10 bases align to TRBD2. The germline V gene has CDR1 MRHNA and CDR2 SNTAGT. There are 16 residues in the CDR3. The V and J ends lost 3 bases and 4 bases, in that order; junction bases with no gene match: 7. CDR3 sequence (DNA): TGTGCCAGCAGTGAGGGGGGGCTAGCGGGAGCAGATACGCAGTATTTT. Translating it yields CASSEGGLAGADTQYF.

This chain links TRBV2 with TRBJ2-7; tentative D call: TRBD2 (6 bases). The CDR3 length is 14 residues. Germline V gene lookup returns CDR1 SNHLY and CDR2 FYNNEI. V lost 7 bases, J lost 0 bases, and 13 bases lay in between. CDR3 sequence: CASTLTGSSYEQYF. Written as DNA, the CDR3 is TGTGCCAGCACCCTCACCGGGAGCTCCTACGAGCAGTACTTC.

CDR3: CASSLETGVVNTEAFF. As DNA, the CDR3 is TGTGCCAGCAGCTTAGAGACAGGGGTGGTGAACACTGAAGCTTTCTTT. This chain joins TRBV7-6 and TRBJ1-1, with 8 nucleotides matching TRBD1. The junction had 4 bases not matched to a gene; V was cut back by 1 base and J by 0 bases. Germline CDR1 is SGHVS and CDR2 is FNYEAQ. The CDR3 runs 16 residues.

Only a few counts were recorded for this clone. The chain uses TRBV5-1 and TRBJ2-2, with D possibly matching TRBD1 (5 bases). The CDR3 loop spans 14 amino acids. Germline V CDR1 and CDR2: SGHRS, YFSETQ. V lost 8 bases and J lost 3, with 14 bases in between. CDR3 sequence: CASSLGAYTGELFF. The CDR3 nucleotides are TGCGCCAGTAGTCTTGGGGCTTACACCGGGGAGCTGTTTTTT.

This chain uses TRBV27 with TRBJ2-1, with 8 positions matching TRBD2. Germline trimming cut 2 bases from V and 8 bases from J; bases unmatched to any gene: 14. From germline, CDR1 is MNHEY and CDR2 SMNVEV (reference sequence). CDR3 length: 17 amino acids. The CDR3: CASSLRGGYGREDEQFF. In nucleotides, the CDR3 is TGTGCCAGCAGTTTACGGGGCGGGTACGGGAGGGAAGATGAGCAGTTCTTC.